These T cell receptor beta chains were read from a single sample in a study of radiotherapy plus CTLA-4 blockade in lung cancer. Sequencing used immunoSEQ multiplex PCR; TCRdb keeps in-frame clones, though not all of them. The sample carries some 110,000 clones, around 84% recorded once. Sequencing was performed on peripheral blood, taken from a patient treated with radiotherapy plus ipilimumab. The receptor source for this set is a human donor with non-small cell lung cancer that progressed on radiotherapy plus ipilimumab. Some clones in this sample may be carry-over from other donors' samples. The conserved cysteine and the conserved F or W are not part of the CDR3 here. The D gene is left open where the match is weak. A clone size is listed for some rows: how often the clone was seen (once, few, many), or a class if it is expanded.

ASSPGTGGGYEQY | TRBJ2-7 | NA | TRBV18 | TRBD1
ASSRWTGANTGELF | TRBJ2-2 | NA | TRBV5-1 | TRBD1
SVAERGSNQPQH | TRBJ1-5 | NA | TRBV29-1 | NA
ASSPTTIGELF | TRBJ2-2 | NA | TRBV4-3 | NA
ASSLGLLTGSDEQY | TRBJ2-7 | NA | TRBV7-3 | NA
ASSLGQEYYEQY | NA | NA | TRBV9 | TRBD1
ASSKTGQGPYEQY | TRBJ2-7 | NA | TRBV19 | TRBD1
ASSPLVDTQY | TRBJ2-3 | NA | TRBV7-2 | NA
ASSYEGSYEQY | TRBJ2-7 | NA | TRBV6-5 | NA
ASSLAATGTFYGYT | TRBJ1-2 | NA | TRBV7-9 | NA
ASSIDRARTDTQY | TRBJ2-3 | NA | TRBV7-2 | TRBD1
ASSLSTSEYHDTQY | TRBJ2-3 | NA | TRBV7-9 | TRBD2
ASSQEGNEQY | TRBJ2-7 | NA | TRBV4-2 | NA
ASSPEGTANEKLF | TRBJ1-4 | NA | TRBV11-1 | TRBD1
ASSLAQAGDGYT | TRBJ1-2 | NA | TRBV5-1 | NA
ASSYSTGAATEAF | TRBJ1-1 | once | TRBV6-6 | NA
ASSLGIWGYEQY | TRBJ2-7 | few | TRBV11-2 | NA
ASSQYERVQGSATGELF | TRBJ2-2 | NA | TRBV23-1 | TRBD1
ASSESSPNYGYT | TRBJ1-2 | NA | TRBV25-1 | NA
ANRGADTDTQY | TRBJ2-3 | NA | TRBV28 | NA
ASSLGDSQIYEQY | TRBJ2-7 | NA | TRBV5-4 | TRBD1
ASSLVLTDTQY | TRBJ2-3 | once | TRBV5-6 | NA
ASSPQPGTAAKNIQY | TRBJ2-4 | NA | TRBV18 | NA
ASSLFLRVGQFNSYT | TRBJ1-2 | NA | TRBV27 | NA
ASSQRDREHEQY | TRBJ2-7 | NA | TRBV23-1 | TRBD1
ASSLYGNGYT | TRBJ1-2 | NA | TRBV11-1 | NA
ASSWGEKNTGELF | TRBJ2-2 | few | TRBV6-1 | NA
ASSDRNAGYEQY | TRBJ2-7 | NA | TRBV19 | NA
ASSSGQGSYSPLH | TRBJ1-6 | few | TRBV11-3 | TRBD1
ASSQETPGANVLT | TRBJ2-6 | NA | TRBV14 | NA
ASSLSGSTSYEQY | TRBJ2-7 | NA | TRBV5-5 | NA
VRRVGQPSYEQY | TRBJ2-7 | few | TRBV7-5 | NA
ASSEGRADTQY | TRBJ2-3 | NA | TRBV2 | NA
ASSLFGTEAF | TRBJ1-1 | few | TRBV28 | NA
ASSEGEPWTANTEAF | TRBJ1-1 | once | TRBV9 | NA
ATLSLRRYGYT | TRBJ1-2 | NA | TRBV10-1 | NA
ASSQRGAGELF | TRBJ2-2 | NA | TRBV9 | NA
ASARGSTDTQY | TRBJ2-3 | few | TRBV11-3 | NA
ASSPGHLGTYGYT | TRBJ1-2 | NA | TRBV11-1 | NA
ASSIGGRGYYGYT | TRBJ1-2 | NA | TRBV19 | NA
AWSVLGLKYEQY | TRBJ2-7 | NA | TRBV30 | NA
ASKRQGSNQPQH | TRBJ1-5 | NA | TRBV19 | NA
ASSLSPEYGYT | TRBJ1-2 | NA | TRBV5-1 | NA
ASSQDRQLSGNTIY | TRBJ1-3 | few | TRBV4-1 | NA
ASSMDLLNEQF | TRBJ2-1 | NA | TRBV19 | NA
ASSQDYVSSYNEQF | TRBJ2-1 | NA | TRBV4-2 | NA
ASSLTGASSGNTIY | TRBJ1-3 | NA | TRBV7-2 | NA
ASSGDSFLTTDTQY | TRBJ2-3 | NA | TRBV5-4 | NA